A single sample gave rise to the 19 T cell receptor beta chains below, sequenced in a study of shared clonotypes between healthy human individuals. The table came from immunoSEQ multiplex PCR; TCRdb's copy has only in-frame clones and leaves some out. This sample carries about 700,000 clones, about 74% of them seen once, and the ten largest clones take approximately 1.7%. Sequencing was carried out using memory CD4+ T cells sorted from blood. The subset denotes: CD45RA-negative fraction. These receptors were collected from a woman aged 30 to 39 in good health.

CDR3 nucleotides: TGTGCCAGCAGGGACAAAGGAACAGGGTTGCACGAGCAGTACTTC. Translated, it gives CASRDKGTGLHEQYF. The V call is TRBV2, the J call TRBJ2-7; possible D gene TRBD1, 6 bases. Trimming cost V 6 bases and J 5 bases, with 20 bases left between them. CDR3 size: 15 residues. Germline CDR1 SNHLY, CDR2 FYNNEI.

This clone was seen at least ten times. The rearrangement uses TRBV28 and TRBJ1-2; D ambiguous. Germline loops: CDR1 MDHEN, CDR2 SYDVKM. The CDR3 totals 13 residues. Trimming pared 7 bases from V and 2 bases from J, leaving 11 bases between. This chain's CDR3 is CASTPDGNYGYTF. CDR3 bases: TGTGCCAGCACCCCGGACGGAAACTATGGCTACACCTTC.

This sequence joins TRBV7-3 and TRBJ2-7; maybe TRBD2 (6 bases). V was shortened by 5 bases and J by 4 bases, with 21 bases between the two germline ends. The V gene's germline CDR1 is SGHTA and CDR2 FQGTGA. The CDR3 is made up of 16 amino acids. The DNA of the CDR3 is TGTGCCAGCAGCATGACCGGGACTGCTGGGGGATACGAGCAGTACTTC. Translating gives CASSMTGTAGGYEQYF.

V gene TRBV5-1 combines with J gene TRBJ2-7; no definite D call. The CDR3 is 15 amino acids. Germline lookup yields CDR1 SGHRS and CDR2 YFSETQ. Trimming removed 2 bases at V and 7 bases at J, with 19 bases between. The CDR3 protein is CASSFFSARVEEQYF. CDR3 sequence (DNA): TGCGCCAGCAGCTTTTTTTCGGCTAGGGTAGAAGAGCAGTACTTC.

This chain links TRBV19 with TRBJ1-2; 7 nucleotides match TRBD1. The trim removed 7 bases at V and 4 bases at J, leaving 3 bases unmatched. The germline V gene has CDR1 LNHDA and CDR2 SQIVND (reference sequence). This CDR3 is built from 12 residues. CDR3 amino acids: CASTGTVYGYTF. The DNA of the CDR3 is TGTGCCAGTACTGGGACAGTCTATGGCTACACCTTC.

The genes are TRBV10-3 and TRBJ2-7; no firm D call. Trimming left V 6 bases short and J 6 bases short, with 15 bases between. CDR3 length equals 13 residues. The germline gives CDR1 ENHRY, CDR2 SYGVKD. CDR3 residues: CAISQDLDSEQYF. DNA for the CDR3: TGTGCCATCAGCCAGGATCTAGACTCCGAGCAGTACTTC.

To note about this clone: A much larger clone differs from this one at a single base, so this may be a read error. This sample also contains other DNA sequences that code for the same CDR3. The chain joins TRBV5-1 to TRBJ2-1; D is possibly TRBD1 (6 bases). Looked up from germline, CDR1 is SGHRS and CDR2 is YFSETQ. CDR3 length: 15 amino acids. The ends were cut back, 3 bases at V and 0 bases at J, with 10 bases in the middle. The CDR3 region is CASSSDSGSYNEQFF. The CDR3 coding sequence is TGCGCCAGCAGCTCGGACAGCGGCTCCTACAATGAGCAGTTCTTC. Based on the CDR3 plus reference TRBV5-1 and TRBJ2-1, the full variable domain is KAGVTQTPRYLIKTRGQQVTLSCSPISGHRSVSWYQQTPGQGLQFLFEYFSETQRNKGNFPGRFSGRQFSNSRSEMNVSTLELGDSALYLCASSSDSGSYNEQFFGPGTRLTVL.

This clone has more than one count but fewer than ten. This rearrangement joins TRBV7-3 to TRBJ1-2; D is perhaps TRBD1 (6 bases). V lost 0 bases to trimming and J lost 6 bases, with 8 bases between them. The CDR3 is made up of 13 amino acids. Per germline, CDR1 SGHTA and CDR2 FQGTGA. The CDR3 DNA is TGTGCCAGCAGCTTAACTCGACAGGATGGCTACACCTTC. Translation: CASSLTRQDGYTF.

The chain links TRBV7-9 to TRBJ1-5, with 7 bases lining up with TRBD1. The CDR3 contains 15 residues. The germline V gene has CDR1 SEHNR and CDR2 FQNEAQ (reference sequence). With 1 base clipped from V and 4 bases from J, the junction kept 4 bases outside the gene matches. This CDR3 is CASSLGDSPNQPQHF. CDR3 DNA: TGTGCCAGCAGCTTAGGGGACAGCCCTAATCAGCCCCAGCATTTT.

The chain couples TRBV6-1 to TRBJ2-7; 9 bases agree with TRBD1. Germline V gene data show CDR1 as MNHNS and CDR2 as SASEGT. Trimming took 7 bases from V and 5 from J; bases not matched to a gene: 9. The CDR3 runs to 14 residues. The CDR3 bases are TGTGCCAGCACTACCGGACAGGGGAGAAACGAGCAGTACTTC. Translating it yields CASTTGQGRNEQYF.

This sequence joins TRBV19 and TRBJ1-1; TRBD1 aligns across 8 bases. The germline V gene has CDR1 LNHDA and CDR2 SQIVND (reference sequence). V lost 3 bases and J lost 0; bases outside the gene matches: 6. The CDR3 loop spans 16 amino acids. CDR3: CASSMQGQALNTEAFF. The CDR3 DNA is TGTGCCAGTAGTATGCAGGGACAGGCCTTGAACACTGAAGCTTTCTTT.

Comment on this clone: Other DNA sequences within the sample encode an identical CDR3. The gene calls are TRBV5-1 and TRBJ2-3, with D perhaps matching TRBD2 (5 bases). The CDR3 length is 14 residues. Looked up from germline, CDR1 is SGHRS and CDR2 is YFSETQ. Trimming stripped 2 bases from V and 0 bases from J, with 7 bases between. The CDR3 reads CASSFGSSTDTQYF. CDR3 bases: TGCGCCAGCAGCTTTGGGAGCAGCACAGATACGCAGTATTTT.

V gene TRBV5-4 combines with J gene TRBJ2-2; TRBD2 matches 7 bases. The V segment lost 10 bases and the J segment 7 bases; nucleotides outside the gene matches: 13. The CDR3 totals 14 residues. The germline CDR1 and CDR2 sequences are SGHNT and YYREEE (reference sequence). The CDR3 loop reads CACAWREKGGELFF. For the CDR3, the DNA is TGTGCCTGCGCGTGGCGGGAGAAGGGCGGGGAGCTGTTTTTT.

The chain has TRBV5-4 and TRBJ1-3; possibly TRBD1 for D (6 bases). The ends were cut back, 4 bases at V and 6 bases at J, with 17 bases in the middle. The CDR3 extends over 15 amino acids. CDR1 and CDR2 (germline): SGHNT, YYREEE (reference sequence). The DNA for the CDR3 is TGTGCCAGCAGCAATGATCCGGGGGCCGAAAACACCATATATTTT. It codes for CASSNDPGAENTIYF.

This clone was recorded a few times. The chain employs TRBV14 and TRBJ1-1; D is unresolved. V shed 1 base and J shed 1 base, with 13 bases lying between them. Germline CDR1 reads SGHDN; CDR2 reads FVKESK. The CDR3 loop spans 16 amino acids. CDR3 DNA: TGTGCCAGCAGCCAAGTGGCAGGTATTAAGAACACTGAAGCTTTCTTT. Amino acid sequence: CASSQVAGIKNTEAFF.

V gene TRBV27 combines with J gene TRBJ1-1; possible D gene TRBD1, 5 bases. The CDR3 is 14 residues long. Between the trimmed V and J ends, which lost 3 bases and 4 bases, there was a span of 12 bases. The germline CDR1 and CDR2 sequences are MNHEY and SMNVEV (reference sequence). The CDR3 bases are TGTGCCAGCAGTTTTGGGGGGACGATCACTGAAGCTTTCTTT. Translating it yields CASSFGGTITEAFF.

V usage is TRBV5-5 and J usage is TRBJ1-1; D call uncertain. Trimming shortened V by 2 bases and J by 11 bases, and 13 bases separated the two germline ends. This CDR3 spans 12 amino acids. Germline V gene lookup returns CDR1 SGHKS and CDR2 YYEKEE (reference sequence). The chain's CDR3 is CASSLPPGGAFF. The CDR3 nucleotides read TGTGCCAGCAGCTTACCGCCCGGCGGGGCTTTCTTT.

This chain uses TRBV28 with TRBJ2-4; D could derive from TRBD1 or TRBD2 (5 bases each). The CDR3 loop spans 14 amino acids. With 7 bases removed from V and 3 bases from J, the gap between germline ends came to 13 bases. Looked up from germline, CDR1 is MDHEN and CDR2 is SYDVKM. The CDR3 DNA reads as TGTGCCAGCAATAGGAGGCAGGGCAAAAACATTCAGTACTTC. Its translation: CASNRRQGKNIQYF. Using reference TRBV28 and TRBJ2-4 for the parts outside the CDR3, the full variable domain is DVKVTQSSRYLVKRTGEKVFLECVQDMDHENMFWYRQDPGLGLRLIYFSYDVKMKEKGDIPEGYSVSREKKERFSLILESASTNQTSMYLCASNRRQGKNIQYFGAGTRLSVL.

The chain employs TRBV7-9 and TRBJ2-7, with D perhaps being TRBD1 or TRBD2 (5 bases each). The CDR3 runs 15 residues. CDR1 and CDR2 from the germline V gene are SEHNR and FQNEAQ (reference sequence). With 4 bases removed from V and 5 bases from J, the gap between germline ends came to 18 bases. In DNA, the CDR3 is TGTGCCAGCAGCTCAAAGGGATGGGACGTTAACGAGCAGTACTTC. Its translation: CASSSKGWDVNEQYF.